The subject of this entry is one T cell receptor beta chain. The data are from a study of CD8 T cells in Susac syndrome. Random hexamers were used to reverse transcribe the RNA input (about 0.45 to 1 ug). TCRdb processed the immunoSEQ multiplex PCR reads anew with MiXCR; each CDR3 protein has one entry. The sample has about 70,000 distinct CDR3 sequences, 95% seen once; the top ten hold 0.2% to 0.3%. CDR1 is SQVTM, CDR2 ANQGSEA, per germline. V was cut by 0 bases and J by 1 base, with 6 bases left in between. This CDR3 contains 13 residues. The rearrangement links TRBV29-1 to TRBJ1-1; D not certain. This clonotype was obtained from a human donor in good health. Sequenced sample: CD8+ T cells from PBMCs. The CDR3 spells CSVEDQQNTEAFF. CDR3 DNA sequence: TGCAGCGTTGAAGATCAACAGAACACTGAAGCTTTCTTT.